Shown below are 23 T cell receptor beta chains from a single sample sequenced in a study of T cells in Graves' hyperthyroidism and ophthalmopathy. Authors of the study amplified TCR beta CDR3 regions from RNA transcripts. The TCR CDR3 was amplified in a first-round RT-PCR using the HTBI primer set. TCRdb re-analysed the multiplex PCR reads in MiXCR, keeping a single row per CDR3 protein. The data show around 440,000 distinct CDR3 sequences, around 16% seen once. The specimen sequenced was blood. The receptors derive from a woman aged 18-29 years with Graves' hyperthyroidism.

This clonotype was picked up many times. The chain employs TRBV9 and TRBJ2-2; possibly TRBD1 for D (5 bases). The germline V gene has CDR1 SGDLS and CDR2 YYNGEE. Trimming removed 5 bases at V and 0 bases at J, with 11 bases between. The CDR3 totals 15 residues. The CDR3 loop reads CASSPEGANTGELFF. The CDR3 bases are TGTGCCAGCAGTCCCGAAGGGGCGAACACCGGGGAGCTGTTTTTT.

This chain joins TRBV10-3 and TRBJ2-7, with 7 bases matching TRBD1. Unmatched junction bases numbered 11, after V lost 6 bases and J lost 3 bases. Germline V gene lookup returns CDR1 ENHRY and CDR2 SYGVKD. The CDR3 consists of 15 residues. Here the CDR3 DNA reads TGTGCCATCAGCTTTGACAGGGTAGGAGACTACGAGCAGTACTTC. It is translated as CAISFDRVGDYEQYF.

This clonotype has ten or more counts. The rearrangement uses TRBV4-1 and TRBJ2-7; TRBD2 agrees at 11 bases. The CDR3 sequence is 16 residues long. Germline values: CDR1 MGHRA, CDR2 YSYEKL. With V trimmed by 3 bases and J by 5 bases, 9 bases remained unmatched. CDR3 nucleotide sequence: TGCGCCAGCAGCCAGGTAGCGGGAGGGCCGAAGGACGAGCAGTACTTC. This encodes CASSQVAGGPKDEQYF.

The CDR3 DNA sequence: TGTGCCAGCAGTGAGTCCGGGACAGGGGATTTCAATGAGCAGTTCTTC. It codes for CASSESGTGDFNEQFF. The V gene is TRBV2, the J gene TRBJ2-1; TRBD1 agrees at 10 bases. Germline V gene lookup returns CDR1 SNHLY and CDR2 FYNNEI. This CDR3 comprises 16 residues. The ends lost 3 bases at V and 6 bases at J; junction bases unmatched: 8.

This rearrangement joins TRBV12-5 to TRBJ2-7; 11 nucleotides agree with TRBD1. J lost 4 bases, V lost 5 bases, and 7 bases had no gene match. CDR3 length equals 15 residues. Germline V gene sequence: CDR1 LGHNT, CDR2 FRNRAP. CDR3 region: CASGPTGTGGYEQYF. In nucleotides, the CDR3 is TGTGCTAGTGGTCCCACCGGGACAGGGGGTTACGAGCAGTACTTC.

This clonotype has only a few counts. This chain connects TRBV2 to TRBJ2-5, with D perhaps given as TRBD1 or TRBD2 (5 bases each). CDR1 SNHLY and CDR2 FYNNEI come from the germline V gene. The CDR3 is 14 amino acids. Trimming removed 6 bases from V and 5 bases from J, with 16 bases in between. CDR3 protein: CASRRGTNVETQYF. The CDR3, as DNA: TGTGCCAGCAGGAGAGGGACCAACGTTGAGACCCAGTACTTC.

The chain uses TRBV11-2 and TRBJ2-4, with D tentatively TRBD1 or TRBD2 (6 bases each). This CDR3 comprises 13 residues. Germline V gene sequence: CDR1 SGHAT, CDR2 FQNNGV. The ends were cut back, 5 bases at V and 6 bases at J, with 11 bases in the middle. CDR3 nucleotide sequence: TGTGCCAGCAGCGGGGGGCGGGGAAACATTCAGTACTTC. Protein product: CASSGGRGNIQYF.

This clonotype was seen at least ten times. The chain is built from TRBV29-1 and TRBJ1-3; D uncertain. Trimming left V 6 bases short and J 6 bases short, with 9 bases between. The germline CDR1 and CDR2 sequences are SQVTM and ANQGSEA. The CDR3 contains 11 residues. CDR3: CSVETLNTIYF. Here the CDR3 DNA reads TGCAGCGTCGAAACATTAAACACCATATATTTT.

The V gene is TRBV19, the J gene TRBJ1-5, with D tentatively TRBD1 (5 bases). The CDR3 is 15 amino acids. The V end lost 7 bases, the J end lost 7 bases, and 20 bases lay between the germline ends. The germline gives CDR1 LNHDA, CDR2 SQIVND (reference sequence). DNA of the CDR3: TGTGCCAGTACCCAGAGGATCGGGGGAGGACAGCCCCAGCATTTT. It is translated as CASTQRIGGGQPQHF. The entire variable domain, with the rest obtained from reference TRBV19 and TRBJ1-5, is as follows: DGGITQSPKYLFRKEGQNVTLSCEQNLNHDAMYWYRQDPGQGLRLIYYSQIVNDFQKGDIAEGYSVSREKKESFPLTVTSAQKNPTAFYLCASTQRIGGGQPQHFGDGTRLSIL.

In this sample, this clonotype turned up a few times. The rearrangement uses TRBV10-1 and TRBJ2-1; the match to TRBD2 covers 9 bases. The CDR3 length is 16 residues. The J segment lost 0 bases and the V segment lost 8 bases, leaving 8 bases of the junction unmatched. CDR1 is WNHNN, CDR2 SYGVQD, per germline (reference sequence). CDR3 residues: CASSKFSGSSYNEQFF. In DNA form, the CDR3 reads TGCGCCAGCTCCAAGTTTAGCGGGAGCTCCTACAATGAGCAGTTCTTC.

Remarks on this clonotype: A clone one base away is much larger, so this may be a read error. V is TRBV18 and J is TRBJ1-2; 8 bases line up with TRBD1. CDR3 length equals 15 residues. Per germline, CDR1 KGHSH and CDR2 LQKENI. Germline trimming cut 5 bases from V and 6 bases from J; bases unmatched to any gene: 11. The CDR3 region is CASSSTTGEGNGYTF. In nucleotides, the CDR3 is TGTGCCAGCTCATCGACGACAGGGGAAGGGAATGGCTACACCTTC.

This clonotype has a count of ten or more. V and J are TRBV20-1 and TRBJ2-1; 13 bases align to TRBD2. V lost 5 bases and J lost 10; bases outside the gene matches: 8. CDR1 DFQATT and CDR2 SNEGSKA come from the germline V gene (reference sequence). CDR3 length: 14 amino acids. CDR3 region: CSAAPGLAGREQFF. The CDR3 bases are TGCAGTGCTGCCCCGGGACTAGCGGGGCGGGAGCAGTTCTTC.

This clonotype was counted ten times or more. This chain joins TRBV6-5 and TRBJ2-2, with 8 bases lining up with TRBD2. The junction had 11 bases not matched to a gene; V was cut back by 2 bases and J by 3 bases. The CDR3 extends over 18 amino acids. Germline assignment: CDR1 MNHEY and CDR2 SVGAGI. This CDR3 reads CASSYSFSHSGDTGELFF. Written as DNA, the CDR3 is TGTGCCAGCAGTTACAGTTTTAGCCATAGCGGGGACACCGGGGAGCTGTTTTTT.

The table lists this clonotype with many counts. The V call is TRBV29-1, the J call TRBJ2-7; perhaps TRBD2 as D (6 bases). Germline V gene sequence: CDR1 SQVTM, CDR2 ANQGSEA. V was trimmed by 7 bases and J by 2 bases, leaving 15 bases between them. The CDR3 is 13 residues long. The CDR3 DNA reads TGCAGCGCACAAAGCGGGCAGACCTACGAGCAGTACTTC. The encoded protein is CSAQSGQTYEQYF.

Here the CDR3 reads CASSSKTGGFDTGELFF. The CDR3 nucleotides read TGTGCCAGCAGCTCTAAAACAGGGGGCTTTGACACCGGGGAGCTGTTTTTT. V usage is TRBV11-2 and J usage is TRBJ2-2, with 9 bases fitting TRBD1. V trimming: 4 bases; J trimming: 3 bases; junction bases outside the gene matches: 9. The CDR3 totals 17 residues. From germline, CDR1 is SGHAT and CDR2 FQNNGV.

This clonotype appeared many times. The rearrangement joins TRBV19 to TRBJ2-1; 10 bases map to TRBD2. CDR3 length: 16 amino acids. Germline CDR1 and CDR2: LNHDA and SQIVND (reference sequence). J lost 9 bases, V lost 0 bases, and 8 bases had no gene match. CDR3 nucleotides: TGTGCCAGTAGTATAGAACTAGCGGGACGGGGTAGTGAGCAGTTCTTC. This translates into CASSIELAGRGSEQFF.

This clonotype came up a few times. The chain has TRBV6-9 and TRBJ2-1; 14 positions match TRBD2. Germline CDR1 and CDR2: MNHGY and SVAAGI. The CDR3 has 15 amino acids. J gave up 11 bases and V 1 base, and 4 bases lay outside the gene matches. The CDR3 here is CASSYWGLAGAKQFF. The CDR3 nucleotides read TGTGCCAGCAGTTATTGGGGACTAGCGGGAGCTAAGCAGTTCTTC.

This clonotype occurred many times. The genes are TRBV7-9 and TRBJ2-7; D assignment may be TRBD1 or TRBD2 (5 bases each). The length of the CDR3 is 14 residues. Germline V gives CDR1 SEHNR, CDR2 FQNEAQ (reference sequence). V was pared by 5 bases and J by 5 bases, with 16 bases between. The CDR3 loop reads CASSPPGPFNEQYF. CDR3 sequence (DNA): TGTGCCAGCAGCCCACCGGGACCCTTTAACGAGCAGTACTTC.

This rearrangement joins TRBV28 to TRBJ1-1, with D possibly TRBD1 on 5 matching bases. This CDR3 has 13 amino acids. CDR1 is MDHEN, CDR2 SYDVKM, per germline. V was shortened by 6 bases and J by 6 bases, with 14 bases between the two germline ends. CDR3 coding DNA: TGTGCCAGCAGCCAACCCGGGGACCCTGAAGCTTTCTTT. It is translated as CASSQPGDPEAFF.

This clonotype has more than one count but fewer than ten. The chain employs TRBV19 and TRBJ2-4; D ambiguous. The CDR3 has 13 residues. V was pared by 5 bases and J by 0 bases, with 5 bases between. Per germline, CDR1 LNHDA and CDR2 SQIVND (reference sequence). The DNA for the CDR3 is TGTGCCAGTAGTGGGGTAGCCAAAAACATTCAGTACTTC. Residues: CASSGVAKNIQYF.

This clonotype occurred many times. V gene TRBV6-1 combines with J gene TRBJ2-1; D is unclear. CDR1 and CDR2 (germline): MNHNS, SASEGT. CDR3 length: 11 amino acids. Between the trimmed V and J ends, which lost 6 bases and 10 bases, there was a span of 10 bases. Here the CDR3 reads CASSLGPEQFF. The CDR3 region has the DNA TGTGCCAGCAGCCTTGGACCCGAGCAGTTCTTC.

The chain has TRBV9 and TRBJ2-1, with D possibly matching TRBD2 (7 bases). Trimming removed 3 bases at V and 2 bases at J, with 15 bases between. CDR1 is SGDLS, CDR2 YYNGEE, per germline. CDR3 length: 16 residues. CDR3 in amino acids: CASSGTRGAPYNEQFF. The DNA for the CDR3 is TGTGCCAGCAGCGGAACACGGGGGGCCCCCTACAATGAGCAGTTCTTC.

This clonotype was found many times. The rearrangement joins TRBV7-9 to TRBJ2-5; the match to TRBD2 covers 10 bases. The CDR3 has 15 amino acids. Germline V CDR1 and CDR2: SEHNR, FQNEAQ (reference sequence). With 5 bases clipped from V and 1 base from J, the junction kept 4 bases outside the gene matches. The CDR3 here is CASSPGTSAQETQYF. In nucleotides, the CDR3 is TGTGCCAGCAGCCCTGGGACTAGCGCCCAAGAGACCCAGTACTTC.